This T cell receptor (beta chain) is drawn from a study of beta chain features in type 1 diabetes. Study background: Sorted cells examined across all samples numbered around 100 million. Study-wide results and limits: Within patients, naive, central memory and Treg TCRB repertoires seemed more similar than within healthy donors. Patients with type 1 diabetes carried fewer insertions and had more deletions at their VDJ junctions.

Germline CDR1 and CDR2: LGHNA and YSLEER. The CDR3 has 15 amino acids. V shed 0 bases and J shed 7 bases, with 15 bases lying between them. Only a few counts were recorded for this clone. Its antigen is still unknown. The sequenced template was cDNA made from the entire isolated RNA. Some clones are missing from TCRdb's copy, which holds only in-frame ones; the method was immunoSEQ multiplex PCR. This repertoire shows 450,000 to 600,000 clones, approximately 30% found once; its top ten account for about 0.06%. The rearrangement uses TRBV4-3 and TRBJ2-5; D may correspond to TRBD1 or TRBD2 (5 bases each). This receptor was identified in a man younger than 30 in good health. The sequencing input was naive CD4+ T cells from blood. The CDR3 DNA reads TGCGCCAGCAGCCAAGAAAGTGGGGGTCGGGGGACCCAGTACTTC. The encoded protein is CASSQESGGRGTQYF.